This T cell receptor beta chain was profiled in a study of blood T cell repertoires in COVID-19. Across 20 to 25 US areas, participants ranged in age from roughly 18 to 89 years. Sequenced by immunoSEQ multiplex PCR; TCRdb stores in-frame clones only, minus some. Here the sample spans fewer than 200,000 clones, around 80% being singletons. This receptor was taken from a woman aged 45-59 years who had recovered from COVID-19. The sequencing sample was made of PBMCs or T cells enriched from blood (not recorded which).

The CDR3 DNA follows: TGCAGCGTTGCCTCCGGGTCCATCACAGATACGCAGTATTTT. It encodes CSVASGSITDTQYF. V and J are TRBV29-1 and TRBJ2-3; D unclear. Trimming took off 4 bases at V and 2 bases at J, with 13 bases between the two ends. Per germline, CDR1 SQVTM and CDR2 ANQGSEA. The CDR3 length is 14 residues.